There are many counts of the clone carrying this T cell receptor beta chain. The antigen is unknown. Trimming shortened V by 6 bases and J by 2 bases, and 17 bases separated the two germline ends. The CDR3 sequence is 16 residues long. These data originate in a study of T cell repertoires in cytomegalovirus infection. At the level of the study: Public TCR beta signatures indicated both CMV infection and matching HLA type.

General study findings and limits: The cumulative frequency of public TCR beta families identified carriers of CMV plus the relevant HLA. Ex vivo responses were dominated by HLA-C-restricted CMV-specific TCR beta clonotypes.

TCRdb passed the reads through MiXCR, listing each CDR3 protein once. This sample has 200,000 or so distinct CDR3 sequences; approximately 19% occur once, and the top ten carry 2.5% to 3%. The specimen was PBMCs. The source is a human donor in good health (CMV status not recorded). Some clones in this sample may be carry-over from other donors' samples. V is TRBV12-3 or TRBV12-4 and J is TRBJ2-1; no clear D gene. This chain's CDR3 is CASSESTLQTYNEQFF. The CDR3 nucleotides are TGTGCCAGCAGCGAATCTACTCTACAAACCTACAATGAGCAGTTCTTC.